This T cell receptor (beta chain) was profiled in a study of blood T cell repertoires in COVID-19. Study at large: COVID-19 samples, acute and convalescent, were from the United States, Italy and Spain. T cells, B-cell-depleted T cells, or PBMCs supplied cDNA or gDNA.

The CDR3 spans 15 residues. Trimming cost V 4 bases and J 2 bases, with 13 bases left between them. Germline V lookup: CDR1 SGHRS, CDR2 YFSETQ. Original methodology: Estimation of nucleated cell counts was performed using reference gene primer amplification. Measured with immunoSEQ multiplex PCR; TCRdb has only the in-frame clones, and not every one. That table furnishes V, J and clone size, whereas the DNA furnished D and trimming. Found here are just over 150,000 clones, 85% to 95% of them singletons; the top ten hold about 5%. The sample comprised peripheral blood. This chain joins TRBV5-1 and TRBJ2-1; a weak D match, TRBD1 (6 bases). This receptor was identified in a woman aged 45-65 years with acute or convalescent COVID-19. The CDR3 nucleotides read TGCGCCAGCAGCAAGGACAGTCCGACCTACAATGAGCAGTTCTTC. This codes for CASSKDSPTYNEQFF.